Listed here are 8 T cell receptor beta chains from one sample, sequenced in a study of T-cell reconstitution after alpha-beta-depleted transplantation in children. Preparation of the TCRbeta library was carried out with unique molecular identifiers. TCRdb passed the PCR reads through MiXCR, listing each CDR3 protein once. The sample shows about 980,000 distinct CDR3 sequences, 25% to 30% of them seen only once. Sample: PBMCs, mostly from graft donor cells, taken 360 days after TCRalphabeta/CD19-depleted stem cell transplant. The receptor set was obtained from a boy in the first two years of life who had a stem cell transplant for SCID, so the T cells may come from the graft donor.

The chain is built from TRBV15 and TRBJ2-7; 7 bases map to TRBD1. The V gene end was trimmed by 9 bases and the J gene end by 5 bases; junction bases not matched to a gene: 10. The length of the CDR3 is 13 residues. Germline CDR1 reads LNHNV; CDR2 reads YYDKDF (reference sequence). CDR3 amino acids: CATTPGRGNEQYF. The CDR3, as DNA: TGTGCCACTACGCCGGGCAGGGGGAACGAGCAGTACTTC.

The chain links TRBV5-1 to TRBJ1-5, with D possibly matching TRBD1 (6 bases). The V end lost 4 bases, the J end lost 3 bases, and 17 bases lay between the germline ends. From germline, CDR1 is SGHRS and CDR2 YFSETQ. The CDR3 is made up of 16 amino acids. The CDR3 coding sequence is TGCGCCAGCAGCCCCAACCCTGGGACACCCAATCAGCCCCAGCATTTT. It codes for CASSPNPGTPNQPQHF.

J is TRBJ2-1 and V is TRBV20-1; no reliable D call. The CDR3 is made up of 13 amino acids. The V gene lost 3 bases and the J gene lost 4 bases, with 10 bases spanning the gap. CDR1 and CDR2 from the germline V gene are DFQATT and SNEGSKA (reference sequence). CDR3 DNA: TGCAGTGCTAGCCGATTCAGGTACAATGAGCAGTTCTTC. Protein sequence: CSASRFRYNEQFF.

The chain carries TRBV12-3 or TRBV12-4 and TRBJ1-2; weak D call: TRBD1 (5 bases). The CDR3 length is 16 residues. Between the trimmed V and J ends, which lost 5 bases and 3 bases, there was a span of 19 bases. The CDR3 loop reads CASSTPPAGVDYGYTF. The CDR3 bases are TGTGCCAGCAGTACCCCTCCGGCGGGGGTTGACTATGGCTACACCTTC.

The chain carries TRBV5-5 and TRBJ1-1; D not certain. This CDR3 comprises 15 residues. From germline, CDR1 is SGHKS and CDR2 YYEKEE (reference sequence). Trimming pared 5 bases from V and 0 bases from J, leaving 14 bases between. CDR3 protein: CASRPIQEVNTEAFF. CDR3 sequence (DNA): TGTGCCAGCAGACCGATCCAGGAGGTGAACACTGAAGCTTTCTTT. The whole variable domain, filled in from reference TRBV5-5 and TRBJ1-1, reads DAGVTQSPTHLIKTRGQQVTLRCSPISGHKSVSWYQQVLGQGPQFIFQYYEKEERGRGNFPDRFSARQFPNYSSELNVNALLLGDSALYLCASRPIQEVNTEAFFGQGTRLTVV.

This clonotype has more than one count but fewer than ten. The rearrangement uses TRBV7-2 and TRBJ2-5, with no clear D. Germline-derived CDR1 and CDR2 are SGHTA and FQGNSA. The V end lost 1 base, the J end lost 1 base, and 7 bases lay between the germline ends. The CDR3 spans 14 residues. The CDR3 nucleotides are TGTGCCAGCAGCTTAGGGTCAGCCCAAGAGACCCAGTACTTC. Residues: CASSLGSAQETQYF.

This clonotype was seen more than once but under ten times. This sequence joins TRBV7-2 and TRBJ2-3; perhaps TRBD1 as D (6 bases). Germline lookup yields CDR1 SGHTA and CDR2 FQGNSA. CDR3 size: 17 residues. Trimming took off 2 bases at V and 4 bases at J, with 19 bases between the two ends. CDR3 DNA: TGTGCCAGCAGCTTATGGGTTACAGGGTCGGGCGCAGATACGCAGTATTTT. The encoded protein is CASSLWVTGSGADTQYF.

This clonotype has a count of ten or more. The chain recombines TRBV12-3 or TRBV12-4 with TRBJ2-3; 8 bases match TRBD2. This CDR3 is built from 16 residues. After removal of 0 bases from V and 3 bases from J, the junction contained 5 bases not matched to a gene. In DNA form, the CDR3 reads TGTGCCAGCAGTTTAGCCCATAAGCGGGGGACAGATACGCAGTATTTT. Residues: CASSLAHKRGTDTQYF.